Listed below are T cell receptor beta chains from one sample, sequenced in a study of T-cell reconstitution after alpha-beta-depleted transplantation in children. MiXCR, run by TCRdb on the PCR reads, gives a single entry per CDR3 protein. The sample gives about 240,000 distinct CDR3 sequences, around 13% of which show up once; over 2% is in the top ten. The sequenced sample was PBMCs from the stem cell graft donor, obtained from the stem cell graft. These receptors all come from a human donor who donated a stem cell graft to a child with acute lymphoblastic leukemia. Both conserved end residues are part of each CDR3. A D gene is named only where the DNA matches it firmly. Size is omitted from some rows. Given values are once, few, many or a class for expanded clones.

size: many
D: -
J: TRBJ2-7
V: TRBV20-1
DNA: TGCAGTGCTAGAGATCCGGGACACCACTACGAGCAGTACTTC
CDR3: CSARDPGHHYEQYF

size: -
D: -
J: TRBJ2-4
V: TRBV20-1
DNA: TGCAGTGCTAGAGTCCCCCCGGACAGCTATAATTTAGCCAAAAACATTCAGTACTTC
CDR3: CSARVPPDSYNLAKNIQYF

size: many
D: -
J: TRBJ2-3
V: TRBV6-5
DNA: TGTGCCAGCAGTTACCCCGAAGCAGATACGCAGTATTTT
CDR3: CASSYPEADTQYF

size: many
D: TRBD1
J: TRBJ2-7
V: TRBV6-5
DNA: TGTGCCAGCAGTTACACGAGACAGGGTGGTGAGCAGTACTTC
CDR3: CASSYTRQGGEQYF

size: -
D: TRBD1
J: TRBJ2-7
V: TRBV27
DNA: TGTGCCAGCAGCGAAGCGTGGACAGGGGGCTCCCTCTCCTACGAGCAGTACTTC
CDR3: CASSEAWTGGSLSYEQYF

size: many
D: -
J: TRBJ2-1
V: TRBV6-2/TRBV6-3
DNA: TGTGCCAGCAGTACTATTTCCGGGACCGACAATGAGCAGTTCTTC
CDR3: CASSTISGTDNEQFF

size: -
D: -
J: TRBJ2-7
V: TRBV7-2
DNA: TGTGCCAGCAGCTCCCGGGACGGGACCTACGAGCAGTACTTC
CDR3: CASSSRDGTYEQYF

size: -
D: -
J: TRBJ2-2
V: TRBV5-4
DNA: TGTGCCAGCTTCAATTTCGCGAACACCGGGGAGCTGTTTTTT
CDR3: CASFNFANTGELFF

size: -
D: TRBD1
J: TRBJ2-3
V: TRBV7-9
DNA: TGTGCCAGCAGCGTGGGGGACAGGGACACAGATACGCAGTATTTT
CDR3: CASSVGDRDTDTQYF

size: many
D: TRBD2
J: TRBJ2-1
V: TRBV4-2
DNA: TGTGCCAGCAGCCAAGTATTCATCCCGACTAGCGGGAAGGACAATGAGCAGTTCTTC
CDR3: CASSQVFIPTSGKDNEQFF

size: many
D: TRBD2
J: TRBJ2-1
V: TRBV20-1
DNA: TGCAGTGCTAGGACCCGCGGGGGAATGAATGAGCAGTTCTTC
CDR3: CSARTRGGMNEQFF

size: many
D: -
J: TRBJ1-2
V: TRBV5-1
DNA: TGCGCCAGCAGCTTGGAGCCTGCGAAAGGCTACACCTTC
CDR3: CASSLEPAKGYTF

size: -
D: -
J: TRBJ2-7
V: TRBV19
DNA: TGTGCCAGTAGACCGGGACATACCTACGAGCAGTACTTC
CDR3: CASRPGHTYEQYF